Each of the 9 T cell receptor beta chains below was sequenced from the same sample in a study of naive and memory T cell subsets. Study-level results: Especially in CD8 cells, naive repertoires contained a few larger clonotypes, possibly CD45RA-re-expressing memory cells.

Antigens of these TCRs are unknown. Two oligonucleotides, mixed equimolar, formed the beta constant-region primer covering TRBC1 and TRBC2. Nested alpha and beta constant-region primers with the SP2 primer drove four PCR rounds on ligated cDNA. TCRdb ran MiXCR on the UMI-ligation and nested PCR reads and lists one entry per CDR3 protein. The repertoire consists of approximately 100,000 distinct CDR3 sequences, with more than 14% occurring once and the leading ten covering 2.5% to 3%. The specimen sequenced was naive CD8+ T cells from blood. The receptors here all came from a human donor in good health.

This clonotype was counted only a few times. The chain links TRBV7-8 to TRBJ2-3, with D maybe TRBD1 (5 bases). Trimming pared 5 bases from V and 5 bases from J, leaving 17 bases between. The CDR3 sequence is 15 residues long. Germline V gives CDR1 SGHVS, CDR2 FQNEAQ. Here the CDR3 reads CASSNAGNVGDTQYF. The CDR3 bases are TGTGCCAGCAGCAACGCAGGGAATGTAGGAGATACGCAGTATTTT.

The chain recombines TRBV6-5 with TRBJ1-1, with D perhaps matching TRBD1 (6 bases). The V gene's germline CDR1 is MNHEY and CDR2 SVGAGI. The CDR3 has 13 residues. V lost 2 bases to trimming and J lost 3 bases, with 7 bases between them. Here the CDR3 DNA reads TGTGCCAGCAGTTACCACAGGGACACTGAAGCTTTCTTT. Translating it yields CASSYHRDTEAFF.

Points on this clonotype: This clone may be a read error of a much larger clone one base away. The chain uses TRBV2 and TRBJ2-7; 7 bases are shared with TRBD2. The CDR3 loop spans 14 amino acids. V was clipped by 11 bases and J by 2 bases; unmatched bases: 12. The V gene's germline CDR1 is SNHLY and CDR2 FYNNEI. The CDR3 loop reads CAGTMGGATYEQYF. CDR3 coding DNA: TGTGCCGGCACGATGGGAGGGGCGACCTACGAGCAGTACTTC.

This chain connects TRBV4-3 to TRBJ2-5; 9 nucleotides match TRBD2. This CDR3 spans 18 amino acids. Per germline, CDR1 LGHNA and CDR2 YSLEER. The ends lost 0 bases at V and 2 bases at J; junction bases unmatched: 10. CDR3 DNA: TGCGCCAGCAGCCAAGATATCGGTAGCGGGGGTTCTCAAGAGACCCAGTACTTC. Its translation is CASSQDIGSGGSQETQYF.

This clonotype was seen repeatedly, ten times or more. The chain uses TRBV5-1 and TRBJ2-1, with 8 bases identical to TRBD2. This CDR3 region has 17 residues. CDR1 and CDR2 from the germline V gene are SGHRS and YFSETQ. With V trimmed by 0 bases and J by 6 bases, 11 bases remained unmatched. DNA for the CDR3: TGCGCCAGCAGCTTGGTGGTAGCGGGGAGTTCGTTCAATGAGCAGTTCTTC. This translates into CASSLVVAGSSFNEQFF.

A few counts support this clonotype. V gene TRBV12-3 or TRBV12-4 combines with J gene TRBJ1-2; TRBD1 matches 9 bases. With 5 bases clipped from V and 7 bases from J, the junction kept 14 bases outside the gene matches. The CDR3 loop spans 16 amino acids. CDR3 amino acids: CASSHSRDRVRGGYTF. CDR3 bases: TGTGCCAGCAGTCACTCCCGGGACAGGGTACGGGGTGGCTACACCTTC.

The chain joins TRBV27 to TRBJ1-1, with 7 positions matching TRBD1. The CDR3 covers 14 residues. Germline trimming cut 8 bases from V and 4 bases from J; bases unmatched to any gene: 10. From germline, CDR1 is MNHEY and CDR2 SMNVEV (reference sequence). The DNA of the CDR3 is TGTGCCAGCTCGAGGGACAGCGTATCCACTGAAGCTTTCTTT. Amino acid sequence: CASSRDSVSTEAFF.

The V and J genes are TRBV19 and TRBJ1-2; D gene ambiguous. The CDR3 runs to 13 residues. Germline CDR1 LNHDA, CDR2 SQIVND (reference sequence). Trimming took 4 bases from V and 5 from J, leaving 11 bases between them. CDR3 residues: CASSKGQGYGYTF. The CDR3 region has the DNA TGTGCCAGTAGTAAAGGCCAAGGTTATGGCTACACCTTC.

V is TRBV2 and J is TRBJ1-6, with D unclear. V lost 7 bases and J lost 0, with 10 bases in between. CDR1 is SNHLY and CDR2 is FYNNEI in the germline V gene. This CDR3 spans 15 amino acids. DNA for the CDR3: TGTGCCAGCATACTCATGAGCTCCTATAATTCACCCCTCCACTTT. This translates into CASILMSSYNSPLHF.